The entry below gives a single T cell receptor (beta chain) sequence along with its context. At one of its ends the junction is not consistent with the germline gene, which may arise from a read error. The investigators amplified TCR beta CDR3 regions from RNA transcripts. During a first-round RT-PCR of the TCR CDR3, the HTBI primer set was used. TCRdb independently ran MiXCR on the multiplex PCR reads; one entry per CDR3 protein. This sample has about 300,000 distinct CDR3 sequences, with approximately 13% found just once. Uncontrolled infection, other autoimmune disease, pregnancy or lactation excluded patients. This CDR3 region has 13 residues. This entry comes from a study of T cells in Graves' hyperthyroidism and ophthalmopathy. Across the study: At the time of initial diagnosis and before any treatment, peripheral blood was collected.

Sequenced input: blood. The receptor was isolated from a middle-aged woman with Graves' hyperthyroidism. The V and J genes are TRBV12-3 or TRBV12-4 and TRBJ2-7; D gene uncertain. The chain's CDR3 is CASSLVPSYEQDF. Written as DNA, the CDR3 is TGTGCCAGCAGTTTAGTCCCCTCCTACGAGCAGGACTTC.